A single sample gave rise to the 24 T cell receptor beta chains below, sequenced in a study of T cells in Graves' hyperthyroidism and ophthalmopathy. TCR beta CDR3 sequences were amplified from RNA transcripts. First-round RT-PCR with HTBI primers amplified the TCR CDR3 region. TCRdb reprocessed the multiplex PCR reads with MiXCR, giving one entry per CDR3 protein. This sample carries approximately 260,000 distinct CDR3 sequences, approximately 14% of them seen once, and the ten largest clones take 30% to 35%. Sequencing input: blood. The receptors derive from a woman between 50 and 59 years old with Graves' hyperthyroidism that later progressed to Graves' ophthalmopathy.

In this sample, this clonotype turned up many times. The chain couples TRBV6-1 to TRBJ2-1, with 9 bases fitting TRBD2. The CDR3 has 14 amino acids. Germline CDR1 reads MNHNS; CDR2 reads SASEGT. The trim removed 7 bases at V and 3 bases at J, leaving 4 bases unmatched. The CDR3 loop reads CASTIAGDYNEQFF. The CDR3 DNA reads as TGTGCCAGCACAATAGCGGGGGACTACAATGAGCAGTTCTTC.

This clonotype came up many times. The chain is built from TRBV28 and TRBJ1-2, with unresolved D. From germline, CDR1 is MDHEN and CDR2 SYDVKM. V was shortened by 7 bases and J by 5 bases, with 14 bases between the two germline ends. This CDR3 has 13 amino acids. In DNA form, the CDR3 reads TGTGCCAGCAATAATGGGGTGGGGTATGGCTACACCTTC. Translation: CASNNGVGYGYTF.

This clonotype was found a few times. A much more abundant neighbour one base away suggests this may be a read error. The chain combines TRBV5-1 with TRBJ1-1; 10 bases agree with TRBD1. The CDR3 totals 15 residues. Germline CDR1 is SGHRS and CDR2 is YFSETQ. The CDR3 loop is CASSRQGASGTEALF. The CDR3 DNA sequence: TGCGCCAGCAGCCGACAGGGGGCTTCAGGCACTGAAGCTCTCTTT.

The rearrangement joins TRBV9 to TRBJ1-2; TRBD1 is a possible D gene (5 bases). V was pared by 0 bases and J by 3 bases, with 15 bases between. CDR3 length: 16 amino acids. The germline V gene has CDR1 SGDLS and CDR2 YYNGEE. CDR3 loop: CASSVAPTQGDYGYTF. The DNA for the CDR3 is TGTGCCAGCAGCGTAGCCCCCACGCAGGGAGACTATGGCTACACCTTC.

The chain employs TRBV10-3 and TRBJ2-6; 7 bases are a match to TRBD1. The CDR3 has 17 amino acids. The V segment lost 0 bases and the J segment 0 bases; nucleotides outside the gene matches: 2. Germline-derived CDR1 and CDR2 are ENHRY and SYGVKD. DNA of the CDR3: TGTGCCATCAGTGAGTCCAGGGGGAGCTCTGGGGCCAACGTCCTGACTTTC. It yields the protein CAISESRGSSGANVLTF.

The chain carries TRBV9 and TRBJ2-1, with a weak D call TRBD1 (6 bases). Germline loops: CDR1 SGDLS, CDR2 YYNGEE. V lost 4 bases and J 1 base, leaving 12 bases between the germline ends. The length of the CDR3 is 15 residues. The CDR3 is CASSPGVMSYNEQFF. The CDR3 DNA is TGTGCCAGCAGCCCAGGGGTCATGTCCTACAATGAGCAGTTCTTC.

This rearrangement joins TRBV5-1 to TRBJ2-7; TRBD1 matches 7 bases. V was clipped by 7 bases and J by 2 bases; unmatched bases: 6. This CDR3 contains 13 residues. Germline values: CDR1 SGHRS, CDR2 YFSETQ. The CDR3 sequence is CASCTGTAYEQYF. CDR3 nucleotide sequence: TGCGCCAGCTGCACAGGGACAGCCTACGAGCAGTACTTC.

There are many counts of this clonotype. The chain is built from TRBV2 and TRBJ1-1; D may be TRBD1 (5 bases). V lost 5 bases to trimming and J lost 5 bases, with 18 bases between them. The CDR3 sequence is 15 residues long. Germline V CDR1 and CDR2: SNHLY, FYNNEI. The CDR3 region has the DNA TGTGCCAGCAGTACCCTCGGGGGGGGGGGAACTGAAGCTTTCTTT. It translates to CASSTLGGGGTEAFF.

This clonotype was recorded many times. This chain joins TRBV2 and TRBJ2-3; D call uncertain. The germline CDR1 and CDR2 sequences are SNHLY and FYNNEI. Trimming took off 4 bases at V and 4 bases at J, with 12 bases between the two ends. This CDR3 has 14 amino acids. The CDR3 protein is CASSGAGLADTQYF. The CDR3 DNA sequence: TGTGCCAGCAGTGGGGCAGGTCTCGCAGATACGCAGTATTTT.

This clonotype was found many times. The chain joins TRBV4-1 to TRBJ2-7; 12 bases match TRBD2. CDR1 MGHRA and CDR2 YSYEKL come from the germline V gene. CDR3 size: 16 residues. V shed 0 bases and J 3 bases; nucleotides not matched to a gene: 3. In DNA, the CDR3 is TGCGCCAGCAGCCAAGATCCTAGCGGGGGGGGCTACGAGCAGTACTTC. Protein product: CASSQDPSGGGYEQYF.

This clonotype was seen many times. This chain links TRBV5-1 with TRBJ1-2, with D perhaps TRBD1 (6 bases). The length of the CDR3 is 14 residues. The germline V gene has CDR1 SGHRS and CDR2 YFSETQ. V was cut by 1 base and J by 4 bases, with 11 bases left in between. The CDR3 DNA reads TGCGCCAGCAGCTTGAACAGGGATACCTATGGCTACACCTTC. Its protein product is CASSLNRDTYGYTF. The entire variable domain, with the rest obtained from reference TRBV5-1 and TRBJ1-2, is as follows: KAGVTQTPRYLIKTRGQQVTLSCSPISGHRSVSWYQQTPGQGLQFLFEYFSETQRNKGNFPGRFSGRQFSNSRSEMNVSTLELGDSALYLCASSLNRDTYGYTFGSGTRLTVV.

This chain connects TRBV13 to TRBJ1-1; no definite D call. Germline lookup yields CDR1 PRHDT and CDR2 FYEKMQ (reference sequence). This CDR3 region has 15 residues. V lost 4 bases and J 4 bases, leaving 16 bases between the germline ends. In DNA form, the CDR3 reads TGTGCCAGCAGCTCATTCGTGACCGCGGCCACTGAAGCTTTCTTT. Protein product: CASSSFVTAATEAFF.

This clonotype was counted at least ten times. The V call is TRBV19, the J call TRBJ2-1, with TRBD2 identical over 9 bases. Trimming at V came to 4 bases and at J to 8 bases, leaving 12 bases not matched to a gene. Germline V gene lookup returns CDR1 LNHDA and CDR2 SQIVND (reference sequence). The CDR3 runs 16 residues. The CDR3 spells CASSNLAGATQDEQFF. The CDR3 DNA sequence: TGTGCCAGTAGTAACTTAGCGGGAGCGACACAAGATGAGCAGTTCTTC.

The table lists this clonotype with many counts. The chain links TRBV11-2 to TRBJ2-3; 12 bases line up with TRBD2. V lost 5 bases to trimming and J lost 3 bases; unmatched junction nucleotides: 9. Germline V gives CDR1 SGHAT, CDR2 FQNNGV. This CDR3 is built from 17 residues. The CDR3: CASSPRLTSGSTDTQYF. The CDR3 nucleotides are TGTGCCAGCAGCCCGCGACTGACTAGCGGGAGTACAGATACGCAGTATTTT.

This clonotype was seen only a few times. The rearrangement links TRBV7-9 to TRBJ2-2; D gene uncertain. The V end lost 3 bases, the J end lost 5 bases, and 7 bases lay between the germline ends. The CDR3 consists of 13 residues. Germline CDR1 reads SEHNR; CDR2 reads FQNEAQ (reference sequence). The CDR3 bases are TGTGCCAGCAGCTTCCTAGGGACCGGGGAGCTGTTTTTT. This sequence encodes CASSFLGTGELFF.

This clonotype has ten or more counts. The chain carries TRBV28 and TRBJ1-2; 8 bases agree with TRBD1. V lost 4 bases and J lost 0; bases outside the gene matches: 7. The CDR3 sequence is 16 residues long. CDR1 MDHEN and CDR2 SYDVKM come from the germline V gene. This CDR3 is CASSYRLQGANYGYTF. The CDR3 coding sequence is TGTGCCAGCAGTTACCGTTTACAGGGGGCTAACTATGGCTACACCTTC.

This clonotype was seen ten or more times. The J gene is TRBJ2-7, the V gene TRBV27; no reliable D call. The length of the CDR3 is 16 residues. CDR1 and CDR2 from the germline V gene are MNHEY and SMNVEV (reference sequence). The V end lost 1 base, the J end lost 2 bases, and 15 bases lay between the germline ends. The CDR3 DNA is TGTGCCAGCAGTTTATTTGACGGGTCAGTAGCCTACGAGCAGTACTTC. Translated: CASSLFDGSVAYEQYF.

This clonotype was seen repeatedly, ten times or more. The CDR3 spells CASRALLTEQYF. The CDR3 DNA sequence: TGTGCCAGCAGAGCCCTCCTCACGGAGCAGTACTTC. This chain joins TRBV5-5 and TRBJ2-7, with D uncertain. Germline V lookup: CDR1 SGHKS, CDR2 YYEKEE (reference sequence). V dropped 5 bases and J dropped 7 bases, with 13 bases sitting between them. This CDR3 spans 12 amino acids.

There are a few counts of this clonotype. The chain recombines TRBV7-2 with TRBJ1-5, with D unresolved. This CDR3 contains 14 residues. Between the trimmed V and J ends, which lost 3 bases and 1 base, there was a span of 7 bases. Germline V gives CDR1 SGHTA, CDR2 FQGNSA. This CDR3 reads CASSFSLSNQPQHF. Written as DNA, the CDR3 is TGTGCCAGCAGCTTCAGTTTGAGCAATCAGCCCCAGCATTTT.

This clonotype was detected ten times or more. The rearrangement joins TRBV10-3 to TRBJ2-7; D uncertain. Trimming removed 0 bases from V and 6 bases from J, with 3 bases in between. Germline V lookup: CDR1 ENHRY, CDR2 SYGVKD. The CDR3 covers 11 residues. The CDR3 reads CAISESSEQYF. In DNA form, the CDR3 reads TGTGCCATCAGTGAGTCATCCGAGCAGTACTTC.

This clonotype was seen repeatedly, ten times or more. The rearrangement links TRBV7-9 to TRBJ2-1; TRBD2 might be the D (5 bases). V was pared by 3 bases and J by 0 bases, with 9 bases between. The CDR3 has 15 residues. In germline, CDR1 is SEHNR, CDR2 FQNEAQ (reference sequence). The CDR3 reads CASSFSDHSYNEQFF. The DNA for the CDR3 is TGTGCCAGCAGCTTTAGCGATCACTCCTACAATGAGCAGTTCTTC.

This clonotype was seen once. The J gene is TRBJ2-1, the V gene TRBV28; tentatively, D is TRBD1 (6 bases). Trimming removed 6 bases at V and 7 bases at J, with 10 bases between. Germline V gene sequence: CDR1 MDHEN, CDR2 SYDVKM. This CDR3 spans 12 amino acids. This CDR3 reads CASSHDRNEQFF. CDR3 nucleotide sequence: TGTGCCAGCAGCCACGACAGGAATGAGCAGTTCTTC. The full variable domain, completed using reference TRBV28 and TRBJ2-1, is DVKVTQSSRYLVKRTGEKVFLECVQDMDHENMFWYRQDPGLGLRLIYFSYDVKMKEKGDIPEGYSVSREKKERFSLILESASTNQTSMYLCASSHDRNEQFFGPGTRLTVL.

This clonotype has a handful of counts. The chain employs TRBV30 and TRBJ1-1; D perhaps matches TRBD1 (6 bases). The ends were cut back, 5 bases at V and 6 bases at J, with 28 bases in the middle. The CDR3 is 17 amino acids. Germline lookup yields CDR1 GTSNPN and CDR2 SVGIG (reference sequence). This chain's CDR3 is CAWVPTSYRAPGAEAFF. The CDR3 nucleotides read TGTGCCTGGGTGCCGACGTCTTACAGGGCCCCGGGGGCTGAAGCTTTCTTT.

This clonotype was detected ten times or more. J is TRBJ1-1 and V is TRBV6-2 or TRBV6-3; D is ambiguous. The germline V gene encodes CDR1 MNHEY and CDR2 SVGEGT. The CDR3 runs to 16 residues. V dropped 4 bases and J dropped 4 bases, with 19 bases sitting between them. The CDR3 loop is CASSSNPPPGSTEAFF. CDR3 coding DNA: TGTGCCAGCAGTTCCAACCCACCTCCAGGATCCACTGAAGCTTTCTTT.